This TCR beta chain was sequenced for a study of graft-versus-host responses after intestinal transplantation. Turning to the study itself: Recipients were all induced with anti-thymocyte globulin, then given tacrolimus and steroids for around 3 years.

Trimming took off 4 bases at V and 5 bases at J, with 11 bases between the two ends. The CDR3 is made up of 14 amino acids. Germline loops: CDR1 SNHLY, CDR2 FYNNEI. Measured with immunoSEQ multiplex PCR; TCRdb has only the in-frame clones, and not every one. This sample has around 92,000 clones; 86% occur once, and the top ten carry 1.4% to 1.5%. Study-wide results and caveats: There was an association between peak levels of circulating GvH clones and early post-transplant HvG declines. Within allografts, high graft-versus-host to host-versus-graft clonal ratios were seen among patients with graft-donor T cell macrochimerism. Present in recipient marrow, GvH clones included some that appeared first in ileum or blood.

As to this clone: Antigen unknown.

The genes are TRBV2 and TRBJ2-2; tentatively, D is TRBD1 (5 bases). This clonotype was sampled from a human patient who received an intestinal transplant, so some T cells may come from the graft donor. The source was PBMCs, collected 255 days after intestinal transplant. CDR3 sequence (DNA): TGTGCCAGCAGTGCAGGACAAGTTACCGGGGAGCTGTTTTTT. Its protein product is CASSAGQVTGELFF.